The 27 T cell receptor beta chains given below trace back to one sample, sequenced in a study of T cell repertoires in cytomegalovirus infection. These receptors' targets are unknown. TCRdb reprocessed the reads via MiXCR and lists one record per CDR3 protein. The repertoire holds 400,000 to 600,000 distinct CDR3 sequences, with approximately 46% as singletons. The sequencing here drew on cultured PBMCs, taken from culture after CMV antigen stimulation. These receptors were obtained from a human donor in good health (CMV status not recorded). Some clones in this sample may be carry-over from other donors' samples.

This clonotype was seen more than once but under ten times. The chain has TRBV7-8 and TRBJ1-5; the D is unclear. V lost 3 bases and J 1 base, leaving 7 bases between the germline ends. The germline gives CDR1 SGHVS, CDR2 FQNEAQ. This CDR3 is 14 amino acids long. The chain's CDR3 is CASSFRQSNQPQHF. The CDR3 coding sequence is TGTGCCAGCAGCTTTCGGCAGAGCAATCAGCCCCAGCATTTT.

The J gene is TRBJ2-3, the V gene TRBV19, with D unclear. The V and J ends lost 8 bases and 2 bases respectively, with 11 bases between them. CDR1 LNHDA and CDR2 SQIVND come from the germline V gene (reference sequence). The CDR3 sequence is 13 residues long. CDR3 coding DNA: TGTGCCAGTCTGAGGTCCTCCACAGATACGCAGTATTTT. This encodes CASLRSSTDTQYF.

The chain uses TRBV5-4 and TRBJ2-2; 9 bases are shared with TRBD1. V shed 1 base, J shed 6 bases, and the junction held 7 bases outside the gene matches. This CDR3 spans 16 amino acids. The V gene's germline CDR1 is SGHNT and CDR2 YYREEE (reference sequence). The CDR3 DNA follows: TGTGCCAGCAGCTTGAACCGGGACAGGGCGGCCGGGGAGCTGTTTTTT. Its protein is CASSLNRDRAAGELFF.

This clonotype showed up just a few times. The V and J genes are TRBV27 and TRBJ2-7; D not certain. Germline assignment: CDR1 MNHEY and CDR2 SMNVEV (reference sequence). V dropped 4 bases and J dropped 3 bases, with 19 bases sitting between them. This CDR3 is built from 16 residues. CDR3 sequence: CASSSPYRAMIYEQYF. CDR3 nucleotide sequence: TGTGCCAGCAGTTCGCCTTATAGGGCCATGATCTACGAGCAGTACTTC.

To note about this clonotype: This could be a read error, since a much larger clone is one nucleotide away. The chain recombines TRBV7-2 with TRBJ2-3, with D perhaps TRBD1 (5 bases). The CDR3 has 15 amino acids. Looked up from germline, CDR1 is SGHTA and CDR2 is FQGNSA. CDR3 sequence: CASSFVTDSTDAQYF. CDR3 sequence (DNA): TGTGCCAGCAGCTTTGTAACAGACAGCACAGATGCGCAGTATTTT.

The sample holds a few counts of this clonotype. This rearrangement joins TRBV7-2 to TRBJ1-2; TRBD1 is a possible D gene (6 bases). The CDR3 covers 13 residues. The germline V and J ends were trimmed by 1 base and 8 bases, with 11 bases remaining between them. The germline V gene encodes CDR1 SGHTA and CDR2 FQGNSA. As DNA, the CDR3 is TGTGCCAGCAGCTTAGAGGCAGGGGTAGGCTACACCTTC. Protein product: CASSLEAGVGYTF.

This clonotype has at least ten counts. The chain has TRBV7-6 and TRBJ1-1; D is possibly TRBD1 (6 bases). The CDR3 covers 14 residues. The germline V and J ends were trimmed by 2 bases and 8 bases, with 15 bases remaining between them. The germline gives CDR1 SGHVS, CDR2 FNYEAQ. The CDR3 region has the DNA TGTGCCAGCAGCTTACTGGGGGGGCGAGAAGAAGCTTTCTTT. Encoded protein: CASSLLGGREEAFF.

The V call is TRBV29-1, the J call TRBJ1-2; 7 nucleotides align to TRBD1. This CDR3 contains 14 residues. Germline-derived CDR1 and CDR2 are SQVTM and ANQGSEA. V lost 0 bases, J lost 6 bases, and 7 bases stayed unmatched. This CDR3 reads CSVEDATGINGYTF. CDR3 nucleotide sequence: TGCAGCGTTGAAGACGCGACAGGGATAAATGGCTACACCTTC.

The chain uses TRBV27 and TRBJ2-5; TRBD2 matches at 9 bases. J lost 4 bases, V lost 4 bases, and 16 bases had no gene match. The CDR3 runs 18 residues. Germline V gene lookup returns CDR1 MNHEY and CDR2 SMNVEV (reference sequence). CDR3 nucleotide sequence: TGTGCCAGCAGTTCCTCTTCCAGCGGGAGGCCCCACGGAGAGACCCAGTACTTC. Translated, it gives CASSSSSSGRPHGETQYF.

The chain couples TRBV7-6 to TRBJ1-5; D is ambiguous. The CDR3 length is 15 residues. Germline V lookup: CDR1 SGHVS, CDR2 FNYEAQ. Trimming cost V 2 bases and J 3 bases, with 11 bases left between them. CDR3 DNA sequence: TGTGCCAGCAGCTTAAAGTTACAGCACAATCAGCCCCAGCATTTT. It specifies CASSLKLQHNQPQHF.

The chain uses TRBV7-6 and TRBJ2-1; D is ambiguous. V lost 1 base and J 8 bases, leaving 12 bases between the germline ends. Germline V gene data show CDR1 as SGHVS and CDR2 as FNYEAQ. The CDR3 consists of 14 residues. CDR3 DNA: TGTGCCAGCAGCTTAGGGTCTCCCCCCGATGAGCAGTTCTTC. Translated: CASSLGSPPDEQFF. The full variable domain, in which reference TRBV7-6 and TRBJ2-1 provide the parts outside the CDR3, is GAGVSQSPRYKVTKRGQDVALRCDPISGHVSLYWYRQALGQGPEFLTYFNYEAQQDKSGLPNDRFSAERPEGSISTLTIQRTEQRDSAMYRCASSLGSPPDEQFFGPGTRLTVL.

The chain uses TRBV7-6 and TRBJ2-1, with a possible D match to TRBD1 (7 bases). Germline CDR1 reads SGHVS; CDR2 reads FNYEAQ. The CDR3 sequence is 16 residues long. V dropped 7 bases and J dropped 6 bases, with 22 bases sitting between them. The CDR3 coding sequence is TGTGCCAGCACACCGGCGGGCAGCAGGGGGGTCAATGAGCAGTTCTTC. Its translation is CASTPAGSRGVNEQFF.

Concerning this clonotype: At one boundary the junction diverges from the germline segment, which might be a read error. This chain links TRBV5-3 with TRBJ2-1; weak D call: TRBD2 (5 bases). TRBV5-3 is an ORF for which the function is uncertain. The CDR3 consists of 16 residues. The CDR3 here is CASSLEAAPRDNEQFF. CDR3 DNA sequence: TGTGCCAGCAGCTTGGAGGCAGCGCCAAGAGACAATGAGCAGTTCTTC.

This clonotype was detected only once. The chain links TRBV7-6 to TRBJ1-1, with a weak D call TRBD1 (5 bases). The germline CDR1 and CDR2 sequences are SGHVS and FNYEAQ. The CDR3 has 13 amino acids. Trimming left V 6 bases short and J 6 bases short, with 14 bases between. The chain's CDR3 is CASSHGGVPEAFF. DNA for the CDR3: TGTGCCAGCAGTCACGGAGGGGTCCCTGAAGCTTTCTTT.

J is TRBJ2-7 and V is TRBV7-8, with D perhaps assigned TRBD1 or TRBD2 (7 bases each). CDR3 length: 16 amino acids. Trimming pared 5 bases from V and 5 bases from J, leaving 22 bases between. Germline CDR1 SGHVS, CDR2 FQNEAQ. CDR3 sequence reads: CASSLGGRGRRNEQYF. CDR3 coding DNA: TGTGCCAGCAGCCTTGGGGGGAGGGGGCGCAGGAACGAGCAGTACTTC.

The table lists this clonotype with a few counts. CDR3 sequence: CASSHYGDNEQFF. The CDR3 DNA sequence: TGTGCCAGCAGCCACTACGGGGACAATGAGCAGTTCTTC. This sequence joins TRBV12-3 or TRBV12-4 and TRBJ2-1, with D maybe TRBD2 (5 bases). The CDR3 totals 13 residues. V shed 6 bases and J shed 5 bases, with 11 bases lying between them.

This rearrangement joins TRBV6-1 to TRBJ1-1; D is uncertain. The CDR3 loop spans 15 amino acids. Per germline, CDR1 MNHNS and CDR2 SASEGT. V lost 5 bases and J 1 base, leaving 14 bases between the germline ends. DNA of the CDR3: TGTGCCAGCAGTTTTGGACGTTTCGAGAACACTGAAGCTTTCTTT. Translation: CASSFGRFENTEAFF.

The J gene is TRBJ2-7, the V gene TRBV12-3 or TRBV12-4; TRBD2 aligns across 10 bases. This CDR3 contains 18 residues. The ends lost 1 base at V and 0 bases at J; junction bases unmatched: 9. The CDR3: CASSLVLAGRSSSYEQYF. CDR3 DNA: TGTGCCAGCAGTTTAGTACTAGCGGGACGGTCCAGCTCCTACGAGCAGTACTTC.

In this sample, this clonotype turned up a few times. The genes are TRBV7-8 and TRBJ1-1; no firm D call. Germline CDR1 reads SGHVS; CDR2 reads FQNEAQ. Trimming took 2 bases from V and 1 from J, leaving 14 bases between them. The CDR3 consists of 16 residues. The CDR3, as DNA: TGTGCCAGCAGCTTAAGGTCCAGCCTAGCGAACACTGAAGCTTTCTTT. This gives the protein CASSLRSSLANTEAFF.

This clonotype came up once. The chain employs TRBV7-6 and TRBJ2-1, with TRBD2 matching 7 bases. The length of the CDR3 is 12 residues. V lost 2 bases to trimming and J lost 8 bases; unmatched junction nucleotides: 0. Germline CDR1 SGHVS, CDR2 FNYEAQ. The CDR3 DNA follows: TGTGCCAGCAGCTTAACTAGCGATGAGCAGTTCTTC. Translating it yields CASSLTSDEQFF.

This chain links TRBV11-2 with TRBJ2-1, with no clear D. The CDR3 is 13 residues long. V was clipped by 5 bases and J by 5 bases, with 10 bases between them. Germline V gene lookup returns CDR1 SGHAT and CDR2 FQNNGV. CDR3 amino acids: CASSPLSNNEQFF. The CDR3, as DNA: TGTGCCAGCAGCCCCCTGTCGAACAATGAGCAGTTCTTC.

This chain connects TRBV6-1 to TRBJ1-2; TRBD1 might be the D (5 bases). There are 12 residues in the CDR3. The V gene's germline CDR1 is MNHNS and CDR2 SASEGT. Trimming left V 6 bases short and J 5 bases short, with 10 bases between. The CDR3 DNA is TGTGCCAGCAGAAGGGGCTCGTATGGCTACACCTTC. This codes for CASRRGSYGYTF.

There are a few counts of this clonotype. This sequence joins TRBV27 and TRBJ2-7, with D perhaps TRBD2 (7 bases). CDR1 and CDR2 from the germline V gene are MNHEY and SMNVEV (reference sequence). The CDR3 is 14 amino acids. V was pared by 0 bases and J by 7 bases, with 13 bases between. In nucleotides, the CDR3 is TGTGCCAGCAGTTTATCTCGGGGGGCGAGTGAGCAGTACTTC. This codes for CASSLSRGASEQYF.

This rearrangement joins TRBV7-9 to TRBJ2-1, with 11 bases identical to TRBD2. V gave up 5 bases and J gave up 3 bases; unmatched junction bases: 6. The CDR3 runs 16 residues. Germline V gives CDR1 SEHNR, CDR2 FQNEAQ (reference sequence). CDR3 region: CASSAKTSGIYNEQFF. CDR3 nucleotide sequence: TGTGCCAGCAGCGCCAAGACTAGCGGGATCTACAATGAGCAGTTCTTC.

This clonotype was counted a single time. V is TRBV9 and J is TRBJ2-3; maybe TRBD1 (8 bases). The CDR3 sequence is 21 residues long. Germline lookup yields CDR1 SGDLS and CDR2 YYNGEE. Trimming pared 2 bases from V and 4 bases from J, leaving 32 bases between. CDR3: CASSVGPWTGLAGVRADTQYF. CDR3 sequence (DNA): TGTGCCAGCAGCGTCGGCCCGTGGACAGGGTTGGCGGGAGTGAGGGCAGATACGCAGTATTTT.

The V call is TRBV10-2, the J call TRBJ1-2; TRBD1 might be the D (6 bases). V dropped 6 bases and J dropped 3 bases, with 11 bases sitting between them. CDR1 is WSHSY and CDR2 is SAAADI in the germline V gene. The CDR3 length is 13 residues. This chain's CDR3 is CASREDSHYGYTF. The CDR3 nucleotides are TGCGCCAGCAGGGAGGACAGTCACTATGGCTACACCTTC.

This clonotype was seen only once. V gene TRBV7-3 combines with J gene TRBJ1-6; a possible D gene is TRBD1 (5 bases). This CDR3 has 17 residues. CDR1 SGHTA and CDR2 FQGTGA come from the germline V gene. V gave up 2 bases and J gave up 0 bases, with 11 bases separating them. CDR3 amino acids: CASSLDGASSYNSPLHF. The CDR3 coding sequence is TGTGCCAGCAGCTTAGATGGGGCGAGCTCCTATAATTCACCCCTCCACTTT.